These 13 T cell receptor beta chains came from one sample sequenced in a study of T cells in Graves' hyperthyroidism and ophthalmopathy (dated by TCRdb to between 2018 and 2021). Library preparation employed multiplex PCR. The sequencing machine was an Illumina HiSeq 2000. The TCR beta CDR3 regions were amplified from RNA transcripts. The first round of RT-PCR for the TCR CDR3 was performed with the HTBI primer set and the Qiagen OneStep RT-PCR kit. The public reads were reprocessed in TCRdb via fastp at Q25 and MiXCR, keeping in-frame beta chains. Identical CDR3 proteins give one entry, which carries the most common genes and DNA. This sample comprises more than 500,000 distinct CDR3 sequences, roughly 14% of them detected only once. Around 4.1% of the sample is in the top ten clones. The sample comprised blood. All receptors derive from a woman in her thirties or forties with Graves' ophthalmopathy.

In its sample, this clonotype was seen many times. CDR3 DNA sequence: TGTGCCAGTAGAATCTCTGGGGCCAACGTCCTGACTTTC. Amino acid sequence: CASRISGANVLTF. V is TRBV19 and J is TRBJ2-6; the D is unclear. Trimming stripped 6 bases from V and 0 bases from J, with 3 bases between. Per the germline V gene, CDR1 is LNHDA and CDR2 is SQIVND (reference sequence). The CDR3 is made up of 13 amino acids.

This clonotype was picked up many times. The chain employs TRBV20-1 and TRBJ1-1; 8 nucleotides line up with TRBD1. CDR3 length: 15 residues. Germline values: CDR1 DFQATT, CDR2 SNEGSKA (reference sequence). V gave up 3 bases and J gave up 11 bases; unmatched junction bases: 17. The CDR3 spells CSASAPGGWGEGAFF. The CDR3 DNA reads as TGCAGTGCTAGTGCTCCAGGGGGCTGGGGCGAGGGGGCTTTCTTT.

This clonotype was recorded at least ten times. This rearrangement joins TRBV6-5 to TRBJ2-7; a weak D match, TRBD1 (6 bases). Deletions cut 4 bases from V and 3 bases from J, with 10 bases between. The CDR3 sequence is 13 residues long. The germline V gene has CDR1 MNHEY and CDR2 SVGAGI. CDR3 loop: CASSSGQIYEQYF. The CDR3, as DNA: TGTGCCAGCAGTTCAGGACAGATCTACGAGCAGTACTTC.

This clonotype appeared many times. CDR3 region: CASSYSISFSGPYGYTF. The CDR3 nucleotides read TGTGCCAGCAGTTACTCGATTTCTTTCTCAGGCCCCTATGGCTACACCTTC. The genes are TRBV6-5 and TRBJ1-2; D remains ambiguous. Trimming pared 0 bases from V and 4 bases from J, leaving 18 bases between. CDR3 length equals 17 residues. The germline gives CDR1 MNHEY, CDR2 SVGAGI.

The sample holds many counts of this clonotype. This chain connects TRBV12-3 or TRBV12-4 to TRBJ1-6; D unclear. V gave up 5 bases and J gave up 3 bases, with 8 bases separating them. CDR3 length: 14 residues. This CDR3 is CASSPEDYNSPLHF. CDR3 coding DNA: TGTGCCAGCAGTCCCGAGGACTATAATTCACCCCTCCACTTT.

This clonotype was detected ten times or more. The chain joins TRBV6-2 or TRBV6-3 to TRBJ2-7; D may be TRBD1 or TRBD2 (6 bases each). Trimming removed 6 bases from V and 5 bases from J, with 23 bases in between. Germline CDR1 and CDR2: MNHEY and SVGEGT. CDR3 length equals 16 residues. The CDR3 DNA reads TGTGCCAGCAGCCCCTCTTCACTAGCAGGGGCAGACGAGCAGTACTTC. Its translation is CASSPSSLAGADEQYF.

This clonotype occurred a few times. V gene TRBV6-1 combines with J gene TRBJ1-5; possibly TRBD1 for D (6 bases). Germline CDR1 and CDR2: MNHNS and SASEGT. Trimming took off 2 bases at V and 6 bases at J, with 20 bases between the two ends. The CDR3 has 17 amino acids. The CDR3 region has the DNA TGTGCCAGCAGTGAACCCCCTGTCGGGGGCAGGGGTCAGCCCCAGCATTTT. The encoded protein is CASSEPPVGGRGQPQHF.

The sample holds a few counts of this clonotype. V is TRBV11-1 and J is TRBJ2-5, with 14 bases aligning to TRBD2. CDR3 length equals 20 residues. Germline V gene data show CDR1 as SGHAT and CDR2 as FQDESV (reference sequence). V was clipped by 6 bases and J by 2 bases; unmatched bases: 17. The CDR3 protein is CASSYPGLAGVGDGQETQYF. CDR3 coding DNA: TGTGCCAGCAGTTACCCGGGACTAGCGGGAGTGGGGGACGGGCAAGAGACCCAGTACTTC.

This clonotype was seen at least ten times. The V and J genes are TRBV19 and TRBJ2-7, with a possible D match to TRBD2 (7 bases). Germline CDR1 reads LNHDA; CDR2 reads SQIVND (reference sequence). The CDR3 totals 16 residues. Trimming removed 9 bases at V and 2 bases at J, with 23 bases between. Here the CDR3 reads CASHEGGLADPYEQYF. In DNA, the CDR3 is TGTGCCAGCCATGAGGGGGGGCTAGCTGATCCCTACGAGCAGTACTTC. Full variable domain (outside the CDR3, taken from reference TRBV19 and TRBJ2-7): DGGITQSPKYLFRKEGQNVTLSCEQNLNHDAMYWYRQDPGQGLRLIYYSQIVNDFQKGDIAEGYSVSREKKESFPLTVTSAQKNPTAFYLCASHEGGLADPYEQYFGPGTRLTVT.

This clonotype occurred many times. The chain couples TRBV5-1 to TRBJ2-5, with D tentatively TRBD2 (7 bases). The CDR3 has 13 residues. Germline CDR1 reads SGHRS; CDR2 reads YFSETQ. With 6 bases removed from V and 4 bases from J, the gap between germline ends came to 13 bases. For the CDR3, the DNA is TGCGCCAGCACCGGGGGAGGGGGAGAGACCCAGTACTTC. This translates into CASTGGGGETQYF. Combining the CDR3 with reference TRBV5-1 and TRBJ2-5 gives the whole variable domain KAGVTQTPRYLIKTRGQQVTLSCSPISGHRSVSWYQQTPGQGLQFLFEYFSETQRNKGNFPGRFSGRQFSNSRSEMNVSTLELGDSALYLCASTGGGGETQYFGPGTRLLVL.

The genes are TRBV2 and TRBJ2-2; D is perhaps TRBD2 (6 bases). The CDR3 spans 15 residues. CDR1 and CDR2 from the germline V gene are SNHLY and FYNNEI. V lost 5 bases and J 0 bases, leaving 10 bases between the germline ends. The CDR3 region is CASSQIAANTGELFF. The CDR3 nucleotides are TGTGCCAGCAGTCAGATAGCGGCGAACACCGGGGAGCTGTTTTTT.

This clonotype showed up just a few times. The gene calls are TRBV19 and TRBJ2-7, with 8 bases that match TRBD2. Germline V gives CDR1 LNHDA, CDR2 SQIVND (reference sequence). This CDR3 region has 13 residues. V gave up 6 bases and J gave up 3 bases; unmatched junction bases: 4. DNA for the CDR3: TGTGCCAGTAGAAGTAGCGGGAACTACGAGCAGTACTTC. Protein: CASRSSGNYEQYF.

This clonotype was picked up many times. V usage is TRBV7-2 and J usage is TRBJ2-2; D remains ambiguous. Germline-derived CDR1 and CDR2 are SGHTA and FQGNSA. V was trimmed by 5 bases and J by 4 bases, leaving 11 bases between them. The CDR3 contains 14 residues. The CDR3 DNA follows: TGTGCCAGCAGCCCGAGAGGCCGCACCGGGGAGCTGTTTTTT. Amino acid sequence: CASSPRGRTGELFF. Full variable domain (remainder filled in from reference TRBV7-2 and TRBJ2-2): GAGVSQSPSNKVTEKGKDVELRCDPISGHTALYWYRQSLGQGLEFLIYFQGNSAPDKSGLPSDRFSAERTGGSVSTLTIQRTQQEDSAVYLCASSPRGRTGELFFGEGSRLTVL.